Here is one T cell receptor beta chain with its context. The sample originates from a study of molecular identifiers for immune sequencing clone quantification. V shed 0 bases and J 6 bases; nucleotides not matched to a gene: 10. CDR1 and CDR2 from the germline V gene are LGHNA and YNFKEQ. This CDR3 comprises 17 residues. TCRdb reanalysed the PCR reads using MiXCR and keeps one entry per CDR3 protein. The table records 300,000 to 400,000 distinct CDR3 sequences, roughly a quarter of them present only once. The genes are TRBV4-2 and TRBJ2-1, with 8 bases identical to TRBD2. The sequence was obtained from a human donor in good health. Some libraries in this study had Jurkat cell RNA spiked in. Sample: naive CD8+ T cells from blood, with Jurkat cell RNA spiked in. Subset denoted: FACS-sorted CD8+CD4-CCR7+CD45RA+ naive T cells. The CDR3 DNA sequence: TGTGCCAGCAGCCAAGACCTCCTCGCGGGGGGTGTCAATGAGCAGTTCTTC. It codes for CASSQDLLAGGVNEQFF.